This passage covers 31 T cell receptor beta chains from one sample sequenced in a study of post-analysis software for immune sequencing data. Study-wide findings and caveats: Roughly five TRBV segments, including TRBV5-6, TRBV5-1 and TRBV20-1, were more frequent in patients than controls.

TCR beta cDNA libraries included unique molecular identifiers. TCRdb called the PCR reads again in MiXCR, with one record for every CDR3 protein. This table has approximately 400,000 distinct CDR3 sequences, 30% to 45% appearing once. These TCRs' antigens remain unknown. The sample taken for sequencing was blood. Receptor source: a girl aged 10 to 17 with multiple sclerosis.

The J gene is TRBJ1-5, the V gene TRBV12-3 or TRBV12-4; D is ambiguous. This CDR3 is built from 13 residues. Trimming removed 5 bases at V and 3 bases at J, with 8 bases between. Here the CDR3 DNA reads TGTGCCAGCAGTCAGGATTTCAATCAGCCCCAGCATTTT. Translation gives CASSQDFNQPQHF.

The chain is built from TRBV2 and TRBJ1-1; the D is unclear. This CDR3 comprises 13 residues. The germline V gene encodes CDR1 SNHLY and CDR2 FYNNEI. V lost 7 bases and J lost 1, with 10 bases in between. The CDR3 coding sequence is TGTGCCAGCAAACTATATCCGAACACTGAAGCTTTCTTT. Its translation: CASKLYPNTEAFF. Variable domain in full (rest from reference TRBV2 and TRBJ1-1): EPEVTQTPSHQVTQMGQEVILRCVPISNHLYFYWYRQILGQKVEFLVSFYNNEISEKSEIFDDQFSVERPDGSNFTLKIRSTKLEDSAMYFCASKLYPNTEAFFGQGTRLTVV.

This clonotype was detected a few times. Here the CDR3 reads CATSVPDRADGSTQYF. CDR3 DNA: TGTGCCACCAGTGTCCCAGACAGGGCCGATGGGAGTACGCAGTATTTT. The chain employs TRBV24-1 and TRBJ2-3, with TRBD1 identical over 7 bases. CDR3 length: 16 amino acids. V lost 5 bases, J lost 8 bases, and 15 bases stayed unmatched. Germline values: CDR1 KGHDR, CDR2 SFDVKD.

V and J are TRBV7-2 and TRBJ2-7; 9 bases are a match to TRBD2. Germline lookup yields CDR1 SGHTA and CDR2 FQGNSA. V gave up 10 bases and J gave up 0 bases; unmatched junction bases: 10. The CDR3 spans 15 residues. The CDR3 is CAIFIAGDLSYEQYF. As DNA, the CDR3 is TGTGCCATTTTTATAGCGGGGGACCTCTCCTACGAGCAGTACTTC.

The chain links TRBV7-2 to TRBJ2-5; TRBD2 aligns across 10 bases. Germline lookup yields CDR1 SGHTA and CDR2 FQGNSA. The CDR3 loop spans 17 amino acids. V lost 1 base, J lost 5 bases, and 10 bases stayed unmatched. CDR3 protein: CASSLGVSGGFGETQYF. For the CDR3, the DNA is TGTGCCAGCAGCTTAGGGGTTAGCGGGGGGTTCGGGGAGACCCAGTACTTC.

CDR3 DNA sequence: TGTGCCAGCAGACAGGGGCCCACGAACGAGCAGTACTTC. Translating gives CASRQGPTNEQYF. The chain links TRBV25-1 to TRBJ2-7, with 7 positions matching TRBD1. The germline gives CDR1 MGHDK, CDR2 SYGVNS. Trimming at V came to 6 bases and at J to 5 bases, leaving 7 bases not matched to a gene. This CDR3 has 13 amino acids.

V gene TRBV20-1 combines with J gene TRBJ2-5, with no clear D. This CDR3 spans 11 amino acids. V shed 6 bases and J shed 1 base, with 6 bases lying between them. Germline V gene lookup returns CDR1 DFQATT and CDR2 SNEGSKA (reference sequence). The CDR3 region has the DNA TGCAGTGCGGAGTCCCAAGAGACCCAGTACTTC. Protein product: CSAESQETQYF.

V usage is TRBV7-2 and J usage is TRBJ2-7, with TRBD1 identical over 7 bases. V was pared by 4 bases and J by 9 bases, with 9 bases of the junction left unmatched. This CDR3 is 13 amino acids long. The V gene's germline CDR1 is SGHTA and CDR2 FQGNSA. The CDR3 loop is CASSSGQLSGQYF. The CDR3 DNA follows: TGTGCCAGCAGCTCGGGACAGCTGTCGGGGCAGTACTTC. Combining the CDR3 with reference TRBV7-2 and TRBJ2-7 gives the whole variable domain GAGVSQSPSNKVTEKGKDVELRCDPISGHTALYWYRQSLGQGLEFLIYFQGNSAPDKSGLPSDRFSAERTGGSVSTLTIQRTQQEDSAVYLCASSSGQLSGQYFGPGTRLTVT.

The chain couples TRBV3-1 to TRBJ2-5; unclear D gene. Germline CDR1 and CDR2: LGHDT and YNNKEL (reference sequence). CDR3 length: 15 residues. V dropped 6 bases and J dropped 0 bases, with 14 bases sitting between them. For the CDR3, the DNA is TGTGCCAGCAGACGTTCGCTAAGGGACCAAGAGACCCAGTACTTC. It translates to CASRRSLRDQETQYF.

V usage is TRBV9 and J usage is TRBJ2-3, with TRBD2 matching over 10 bases. The CDR3 is made up of 16 amino acids. Trimming at V came to 2 bases and at J to 0 bases, leaving 3 bases not matched to a gene. Per germline, CDR1 SGDLS and CDR2 YYNGEE. The chain's CDR3 is CASSVSGGRSTDTQYF. CDR3 nucleotide sequence: TGTGCCAGCAGCGTTAGCGGGGGGCGGAGCACAGATACGCAGTATTTT.

To note about this clonotype: The junction differs from germline at one of its ends, possibly a read error. The V gene is TRBV7-6, the J gene TRBJ2-3, with 15 bases lining up with TRBD2. The CDR3 extends over 15 amino acids. Germline CDR1 SGHVS, CDR2 FNYEAQ. The CDR3 nucleotides read TGTGCCAACAGCCGGACTAGCGGGGGGGCCAATACGCAGTATTTT. Translation: CANSRTSGGANTQYF.

The V gene is TRBV6-2 or TRBV6-3, the J gene TRBJ2-7; D call uncertain. The germline CDR1 and CDR2 sequences are MNHEY and SVGEGT. The CDR3 has 11 residues. Trimming removed 5 bases at V and 7 bases at J, with 9 bases between. The CDR3 here is CASSNGPEQYF. In nucleotides, the CDR3 is TGTGCCAGCAGTAACGGACCTGAGCAGTACTTC.

This chain connects TRBV7-3 to TRBJ1-1, with 10 bases matching TRBD1. The CDR3 contains 15 residues. CDR1 and CDR2 from the germline V gene are SGHTA and FQGTGA. Germline trimming cut 0 bases from V and 5 bases from J; bases unmatched to any gene: 3. In nucleotides, the CDR3 is TGTGCCAGCAGCTTAACGGGGACAGGGGTAACTGAAGCTTTCTTT. It codes for CASSLTGTGVTEAFF.

The chain joins TRBV9 to TRBJ1-2; D unclear. The CDR3 totals 13 residues. V was cut by 4 bases and J by 5 bases, with 12 bases left in between. Per germline, CDR1 SGDLS and CDR2 YYNGEE. The DNA for the CDR3 is TGTGCCAGCAGCTCTCTAGCCCAATATGGCTACACCTTC. It is translated as CASSSLAQYGYTF.

The chain employs TRBV6-5 and TRBJ2-3; TRBD2 agrees at 7 bases. Trimming took 5 bases from V and 2 from J; bases not matched to a gene: 7. Germline V gene sequence: CDR1 MNHEY, CDR2 SVGAGI. The CDR3 is 15 amino acids. The CDR3 protein is CASSGGGLYTDTQYF. The CDR3 region has the DNA TGTGCCAGCAGTGGGGGGGGACTGTACACAGATACGCAGTATTTT.

The table lists this clonotype with a count of one. The gene calls are TRBV29-1 and TRBJ2-7, with TRBD2 matching over 10 bases. V shed 0 bases and J 3 bases; nucleotides not matched to a gene: 8. Germline V gene data show CDR1 as SQVTM and CDR2 as ANQGSEA. The CDR3 sequence is 16 residues long. CDR3 loop: CSVEEERGGRFYEQYF. The DNA for the CDR3 is TGCAGCGTTGAAGAGGAGCGGGGGGGCCGTTTCTACGAGCAGTACTTC.

This clonotype was found a few times. This chain links TRBV12-3 or TRBV12-4 with TRBJ2-4, with TRBD1 matching over 9 bases. The CDR3 loop spans 15 amino acids. The V gene end was trimmed by 2 bases and the J gene end by 13 bases; junction bases not matched to a gene: 12. CDR3 DNA: TGTGCCAGCAGTTTATTCGGGACAGGGTTGCGTGAGCAGTACTTC. Protein: CASSLFGTGLREQYF.

This clonotype was detected once. CDR3 bases: TGCAGTGGCGAGACAGGGAGCTCCTACGAGCAGTACTTC. It codes for CSGETGSSYEQYF. The chain is built from TRBV20-1 and TRBJ2-7; TRBD1 aligns across 7 bases. Trimming cost V 7 bases and J 0 bases; bases outside gene matches: 6. Per the germline V gene, CDR1 is DFQATT and CDR2 is SNEGSKA (reference sequence). This CDR3 is 13 amino acids long.

This rearrangement joins TRBV11-2 to TRBJ2-4; a possible D gene is TRBD2 (7 bases). This CDR3 spans 15 amino acids. Germline V CDR1 and CDR2: SGHAT, FQNNGV. Trimming cost V 5 bases and J 8 bases, with 19 bases left between them. The CDR3 DNA sequence: TGTGCCAGCAGCCGGACGATAGGGGGAGGGGACATTCAGTACTTC. It translates to CASSRTIGGGDIQYF. Filled out from reference TRBV11-2 and TRBJ2-4, the complete variable domain reads EAGVAQSPRYKIIEKRQSVAFWCNPISGHATLYWYQQILGQGPKLLIQFQNNGVVDDSQLPKDRFSAERLKGVDSTLKIQPAKLEDSAVYLCASSRTIGGGDIQYFGAGTRLSVL.

This clonotype was picked up a small number of times. The genes are TRBV20-1 and TRBJ2-7, with 9 positions matching TRBD2. The trim removed 6 bases at V and 3 bases at J, leaving 6 bases unmatched. The CDR3 consists of 13 residues. CDR1 is DFQATT and CDR2 is SNEGSKA in the germline V gene (reference sequence). This chain's CDR3 is CSAEASGVYEQYF. The DNA for the CDR3 is TGCAGTGCGGAGGCTAGCGGGGTCTACGAGCAGTACTTC.

The CDR3 DNA is TGTGCCATCAGTGAGTCGGGACACGGAACGGAAGCTTTCTTT. Translated: CAISESGHGTEAFF. This chain uses TRBV10-3 with TRBJ1-1; perhaps TRBD1 as D (6 bases). Deletions cut 0 bases from V and 8 bases from J, with 13 bases between. The germline V gene has CDR1 ENHRY and CDR2 SYGVKD. The CDR3 extends over 14 amino acids.

This chain links TRBV30 with TRBJ2-1; 9 bases map to TRBD2. With 0 bases clipped from V and 7 bases from J, the junction kept 7 bases outside the gene matches. Germline lookup yields CDR1 GTSNPN and CDR2 SVGIG (reference sequence). The CDR3 covers 15 residues. Here the CDR3 reads CAWSVGGRAGNEQFF. The CDR3 coding sequence is TGTGCCTGGAGTGTGGGCGGGAGGGCCGGAAATGAGCAGTTCTTC.

Comment on this clonotype: One end of the junction is discordant with germline, which a read error may explain. The V gene is TRBV12-3 or TRBV12-4, the J gene TRBJ1-5, with D unresolved. The CDR3 has 14 residues. The CDR3 DNA follows: TGTGTCAGCAGTTTATCCGCCGGGGATCAGCCCCAGCATTTT. Protein product: CVSSLSAGDQPQHF.

The chain is built from TRBV9 and TRBJ2-2; the D gene is possibly TRBD2 (6 bases). CDR1 is SGDLS and CDR2 is YYNGEE in the germline V gene. The V end lost 4 bases, the J end lost 7 bases, and 20 bases lay between the germline ends. There are 16 residues in the CDR3. DNA of the CDR3: TGTGCCAGCAGCACAGTAGCGGTGGGTTACTTCGGGGAGCTGTTTTTT. Its protein product is CASSTVAVGYFGELFF.

The chain has TRBV29-1 and TRBJ2-1; D is perhaps TRBD2 (5 bases). V lost 6 bases to trimming and J lost 6 bases, with 12 bases between them. In germline, CDR1 is SQVTM, CDR2 ANQGSEA. This CDR3 contains 12 residues. CDR3 residues: CSVGSGGNEQFF. The DNA of the CDR3 is TGCAGCGTGGGATCCGGAGGCAATGAGCAGTTCTTC.

The rearrangement uses TRBV6-5 and TRBJ2-3; a possible D gene is TRBD1 (5 bases). Looked up from germline, CDR1 is MNHEY and CDR2 is SVGAGI. Between the trimmed V and J ends, which lost 5 bases and 3 bases, there was a span of 18 bases. The CDR3 contains 16 residues. The CDR3 here is CASSRMTVTRTDTQYF. The CDR3 nucleotides are TGTGCCAGCAGTCGGATGACAGTTACGCGGACAGATACGCAGTATTTT.

This sequence joins TRBV4-1 and TRBJ1-4; D gene ambiguous. The germline V gene has CDR1 MGHRA and CDR2 YSYEKL. Deletions cut 4 bases from V and 6 bases from J, with 15 bases between. This CDR3 is built from 15 residues. The CDR3 reads CASSRKGLRDEKLFF. The CDR3 coding sequence is TGCGCCAGCAGCCGAAAAGGCCTTAGGGATGAAAAACTGTTTTTT.

This clonotype was picked up a small number of times. J is TRBJ2-5 and V is TRBV7-6; TRBD1 matches 7 bases. Trimming at V came to 5 bases and at J to 4 bases, leaving 4 bases not matched to a gene. The V gene's germline CDR1 is SGHVS and CDR2 FNYEAQ. The CDR3 consists of 13 residues. This CDR3 reads CASSATGLETQYF. The CDR3 DNA reads TGTGCCAGCAGCGCGACAGGGCTAGAGACCCAGTACTTC.

CDR3 amino acids: CASRDRDRGNQPQHF. The CDR3 DNA sequence: TGTGCCAGCAGGGACCGGGACAGGGGCAATCAGCCCCAGCATTTT. The chain joins TRBV6-1 to TRBJ1-5; TRBD1 matches at 9 bases. The CDR3 consists of 15 residues. CDR1 MNHNS and CDR2 SASEGT come from the germline V gene. V was clipped by 6 bases and J by 2 bases; unmatched bases: 5.

The table lists this clonotype with a few counts. The chain carries TRBV12-3 or TRBV12-4 and TRBJ2-5, with D possibly matching TRBD1 (6 bases). The CDR3 sequence is 14 residues long. V lost 6 bases and J lost 5, with 16 bases in between. The CDR3 reads CASSPGTLYETQYF. The CDR3 nucleotides read TGTGCCAGCAGCCCCGGGACACTCTACGAGACCCAGTACTTC.

This clonotype has a handful of counts. This rearrangement joins TRBV10-3 to TRBJ2-5, with a possible D match to TRBD1 (5 bases). The V and J ends lost 4 bases and 3 bases respectively, with 6 bases between them. Germline-derived CDR1 and CDR2 are ENHRY and SYGVKD. CDR3 length: 12 residues. Here the CDR3 reads CAISAREETQYF. The DNA of the CDR3 is TGTGCCATCAGTGCCAGGGAAGAGACCCAGTACTTC.